This T cell receptor beta chain was identified during a study of CD8+ T cells in alopecia areata (dated by TCRdb to the late 2010s). Background for the entire study: Treated patients were enrolled in an open-label pilot trial of oral tofacitinib, 5 to 10 mg twice daily, for moderate-to-severe alopecia areata. Scalp clonality was compared across normal scalp (n=4), patchy alopecia areata scalp (n=8), and alopecia totalis/universalis scalp (n=8). The RNA source kit depended on sample type: the PAXgene miRNA kit for fixed scalp, the miRNeasy kit for PBMCs, and the RNeasy kit for mouse skin. The SALT score, which quantifies the percentage of affected scalp surface area, was used to measure disease severity in treated patients. Biopsies were taken from tofacitinib-treated patients at baseline and at 4 and 24 weeks of treatment, and a later scalp biopsy was taken in several of the tofacitinib-treated patients. To study T cell clonal expansion in alopecia areata, the researchers applied high-throughput TCRbeta sequencing to both the C3H/HeJ mouse model and human patients. immunoSEQ multiplex PCR using 35 Vbeta forward primers and 13 Jbeta reverse primers was used to amplify TCRbeta CDR3 regions. Tofacitinib was administered for 6 to 18 months, and 6 months of follow-up off drug were then conducted to assess delayed response and recurrence. On the human side, TCRbeta sequencing was run on scalp tissue and on sorted CD4+ and CD8+ peripheral blood T cells from healthy controls and from alopecia areata patients with either patchy or totalis/universalis disease.

Libraries came from the immunoSEQ multiplex PCR assay. RNA was extracted from all samples and reverse transcribed into cDNA as template for TCR sequencing. First-strand cDNA was synthesized using SuperScript III with a 2:1 mix of oligo-dT and random hexamers. A synthetic immune receptor repertoire was used to gauge amplification bias, and whatever bias remained was removed computationally. As for the original processing: Raw reads were preprocessed to remove errors, and CDR3 was defined according to IMGT conventions as the region from the conserved cysteine to phenylalanine. To get clonality, Shannon entropy was normalized by log2 of the number of productive unique TCRs and the result was subtracted from 1. Whether each scalp clone was CD4 or CD8 was inferred by checking scalp TCRbeta sequences against the CD4 and CD8 repertoires from sorted blood. TCRdb carries this immuneACCESS record with in-frame sequences only. Its versions omit some clonotypes, under half of them owing to an unresolved V gene in the studies checked, with the rest unexplained. That table is the source of V, J and clone size, and D and trimming were worked out from the DNA. In this sample the table shows about 210,000 clones, under 60% of which occur a single time. Roughly 1.6% of the sample comes from the top ten.

The time point label, read with the paper, signifies: about 4 weeks on oral tofacitinib. The sample's treatment or condition, from its label and the paper: oral pan-JAK inhibitor, 5-10 mg twice daily. Lesional scalp punch biopsies and peripheral blood were collected from alopecia areata patients. PBMCs were isolated by density centrifugation and stained for CD3, CD4 and CD8, and CD4+ and CD8+ T cells were sorted on a FACSAria. On this clone: Its antigen remains unidentified. No per-base quality is available; no much larger clone lies one base away.

V gives up 3 bases and J gives up 0 bases, and the segment between their germline ends measures 16 bases. The germline V gene gives CDR1 as SGHRS and CDR2 as YFSETQ. The CDR3, cysteine through phenylalanine, is 18 amino acids long. The kept DNA is CDR3 alone, 54 bases in frame from the first base. Study-wide conclusions, independent of this receptor: Scalp TCR repertoire analysis is complicated because resident alphabeta T cells in normal human skin are also sequenced, whereas mouse skin is dominated by gammadelta T cells. The treated cohort was small, with a single nonresponder, so links between baseline CD8+ expansion and response need larger studies. Compared with normal scalp, lesional scalp, particularly in alopecia totalis/universalis, had higher clonality and more expanded CD8+ clones, which suggests antigenic drive. During tofacitinib treatment, many expanded lesional clones stuck around in both scalp and blood, and this persistence may partly explain why relapse happens after treatment is stopped. Shared TCR sequences between patients were less evident than in mice, which may be partly attributable to HLA diversity in the patient population. Tofacitinib significantly decreased scalp clonality and the number of expanded CD8+ clones among the top 100 scalp clones.

This receptor chain uses TRBV5-1 and TRBJ2-6; no D gene can be assigned with confidence. The sample here was CD4+ T cells sorted from blood, taken at week 4, from a patient treated with tofacitinib. This receptor was identified in a human donor with alopecia areata. The nucleotides are TGCGCCAGCAGCTCGTCCCCCACATCCACCTCTGGGGCCAACGTCCTGACTTTC. Its protein reads: CASSSSPTSTSGANVLTF.